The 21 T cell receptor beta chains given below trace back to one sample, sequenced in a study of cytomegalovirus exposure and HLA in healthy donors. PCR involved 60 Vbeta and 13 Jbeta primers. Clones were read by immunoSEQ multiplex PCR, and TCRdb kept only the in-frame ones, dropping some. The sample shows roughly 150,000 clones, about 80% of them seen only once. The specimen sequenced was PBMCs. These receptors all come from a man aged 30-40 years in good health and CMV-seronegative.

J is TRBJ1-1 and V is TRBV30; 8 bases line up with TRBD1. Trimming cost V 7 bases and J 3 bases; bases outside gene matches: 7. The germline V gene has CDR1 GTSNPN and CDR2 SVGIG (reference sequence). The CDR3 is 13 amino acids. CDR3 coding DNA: TGTGCCTCTGTCAGGGGGCGGGACACTGAAGCTTTCTTT. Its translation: CASVRGRDTEAFF.

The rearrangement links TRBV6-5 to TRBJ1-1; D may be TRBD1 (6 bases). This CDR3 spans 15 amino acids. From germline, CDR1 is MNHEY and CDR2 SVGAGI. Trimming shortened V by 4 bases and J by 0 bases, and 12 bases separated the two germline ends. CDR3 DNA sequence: TGTGCCAGCAGTTTAAACAGGGATATGAACACTGAAGCTTTCTTT. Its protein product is CASSLNRDMNTEAFF.

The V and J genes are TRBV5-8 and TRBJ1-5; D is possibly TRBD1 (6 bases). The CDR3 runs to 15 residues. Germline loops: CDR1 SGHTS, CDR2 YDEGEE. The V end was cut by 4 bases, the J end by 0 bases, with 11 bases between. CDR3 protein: CASSPGEYSNQPQHF. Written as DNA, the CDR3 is TGTGCCAGCAGCCCAGGGGAATATAGCAATCAGCCCCAGCATTTT.

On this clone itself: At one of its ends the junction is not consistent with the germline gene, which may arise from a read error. CDR3 amino acids: CASSPVPGLAGVYSYEQYF. CDR3 DNA: TGTGCTAGCAGCCCCGTCCCGGGACTAGCGGGAGTCTATTCCTACGAGCAGTACTTC. The gene calls are TRBV7-7 and TRBJ2-7; 14 bases are a match to TRBD2. Germline V gene lookup returns CDR1 SSHAT and CDR2 FNYEAQ (reference sequence). This CDR3 is built from 19 residues.

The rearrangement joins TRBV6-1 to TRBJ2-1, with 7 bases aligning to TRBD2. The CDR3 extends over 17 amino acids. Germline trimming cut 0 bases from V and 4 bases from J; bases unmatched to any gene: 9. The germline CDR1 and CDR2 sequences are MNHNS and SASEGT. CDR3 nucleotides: TGTGCCAGCAGTGAAGCTTTGGGCGGGAGTGGATACAATGAGCAGTTCTTC. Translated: CASSEALGGSGYNEQFF.

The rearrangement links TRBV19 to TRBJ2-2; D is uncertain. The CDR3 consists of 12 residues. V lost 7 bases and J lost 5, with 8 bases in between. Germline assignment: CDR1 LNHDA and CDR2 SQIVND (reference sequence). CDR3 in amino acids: CASKAATGELFF. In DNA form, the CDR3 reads TGTGCCAGTAAGGCGGCTACCGGGGAGCTGTTTTTT.

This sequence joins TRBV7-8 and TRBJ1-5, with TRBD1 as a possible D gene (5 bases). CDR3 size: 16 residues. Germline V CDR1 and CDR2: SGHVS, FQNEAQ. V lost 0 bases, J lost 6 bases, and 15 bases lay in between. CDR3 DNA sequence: TGTGCCAGCAGCTTAGCATTGGGGGGACTCGCTCAGCCCCAGCATTTT. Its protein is CASSLALGGLAQPQHF.

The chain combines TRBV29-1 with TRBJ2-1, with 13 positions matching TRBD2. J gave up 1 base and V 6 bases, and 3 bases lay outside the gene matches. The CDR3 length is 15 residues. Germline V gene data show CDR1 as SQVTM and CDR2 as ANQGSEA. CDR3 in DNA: TGCAGCGTCGGACTAGCGGGAGCTTCCTACAATGAGCAGTTCTTC. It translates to CSVGLAGASYNEQFF.

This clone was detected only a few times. The CDR3 sequence is CASSLRLAVYNEQFF. DNA of the CDR3: TGTGCCAGCAGTTTACGGCTAGCGGTTTACAATGAGCAGTTCTTC. This chain uses TRBV27 with TRBJ2-1, with 7 bases fitting TRBD2. With 2 bases clipped from V and 4 bases from J, the junction kept 5 bases outside the gene matches. This CDR3 has 15 residues. In germline, CDR1 is MNHEY, CDR2 SMNVEV (reference sequence).

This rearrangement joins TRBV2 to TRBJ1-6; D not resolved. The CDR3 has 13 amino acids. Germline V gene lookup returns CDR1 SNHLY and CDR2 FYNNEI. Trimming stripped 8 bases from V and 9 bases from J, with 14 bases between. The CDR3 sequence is CASCGTFFSPLHF. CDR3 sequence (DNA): TGTGCCAGCTGCGGCACGTTCTTTTCACCCCTCCACTTT.

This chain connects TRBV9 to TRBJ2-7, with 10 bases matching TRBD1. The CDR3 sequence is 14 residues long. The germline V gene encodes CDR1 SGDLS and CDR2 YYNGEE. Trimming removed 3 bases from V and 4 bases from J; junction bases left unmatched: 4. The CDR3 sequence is CASSARTGGYEQYF. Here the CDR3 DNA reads TGTGCCAGCAGCGCCAGGACAGGGGGGTACGAGCAGTACTTC.

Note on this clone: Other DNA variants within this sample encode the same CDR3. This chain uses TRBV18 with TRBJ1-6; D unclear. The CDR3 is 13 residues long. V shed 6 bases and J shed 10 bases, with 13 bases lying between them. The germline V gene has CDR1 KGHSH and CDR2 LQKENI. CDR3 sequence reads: CASSPEGKSPLHF. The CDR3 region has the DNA TGTGCCAGCTCGCCTGAGGGCAAATCACCCCTCCACTTT. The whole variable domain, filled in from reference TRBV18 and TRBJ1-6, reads NAGVMQNPRHLVRRRGQEARLRCSPMKGHSHVYWYRQLPEEGLKFMVYLQKENIIDESGMPKERFSAEFPKEGPSILRIQQVVRGDSAAYFCASSPEGKSPLHFGNGTRLTVT.

The CDR3 protein is CASSPGQTTGNEQFF. CDR3 coding DNA: TGTGCCAGCAGCCCAGGACAGACCACAGGGAATGAGCAGTTCTTC. V usage is TRBV7-8 and J usage is TRBJ2-1, with TRBD1 as a possible D gene (6 bases). The germline V gene has CDR1 SGHVS and CDR2 FQNEAQ. Trimming stripped 5 bases from V and 7 bases from J, with 18 bases between. The CDR3 spans 15 residues.

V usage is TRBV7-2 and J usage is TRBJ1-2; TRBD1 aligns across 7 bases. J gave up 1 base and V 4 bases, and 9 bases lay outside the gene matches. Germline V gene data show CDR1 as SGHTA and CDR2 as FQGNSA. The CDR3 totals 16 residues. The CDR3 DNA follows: TGTGCCAGCAGCTCCGGAGGGGACAGATATAACTATGGCTACACCTTC. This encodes CASSSGGDRYNYGYTF. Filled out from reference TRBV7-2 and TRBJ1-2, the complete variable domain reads GAGVSQSPSNKVTEKGKDVELRCDPISGHTALYWYRQSLGQGLEFLIYFQGNSAPDKSGLPSDRFSAERTGGSVSTLTIQRTQQEDSAVYLCASSSGGDRYNYGYTFGSGTRLTVV.

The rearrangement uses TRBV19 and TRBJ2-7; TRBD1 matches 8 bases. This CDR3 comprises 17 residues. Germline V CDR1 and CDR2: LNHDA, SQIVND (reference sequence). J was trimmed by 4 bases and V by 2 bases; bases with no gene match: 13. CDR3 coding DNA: TGTGCCAGTAGTATACGCCGGACAGGGCATTCAATTTACGAGCAGTACTTC. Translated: CASSIRRTGHSIYEQYF.

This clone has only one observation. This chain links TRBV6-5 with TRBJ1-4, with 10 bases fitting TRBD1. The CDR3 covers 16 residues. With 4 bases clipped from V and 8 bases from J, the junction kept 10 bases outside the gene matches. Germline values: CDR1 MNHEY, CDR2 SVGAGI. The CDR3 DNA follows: TGTGCCAGCAGTTCCCCCCCGACAGGGGGCTTGGAAAAACTGTTTTTT. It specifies CASSSPPTGGLEKLFF.

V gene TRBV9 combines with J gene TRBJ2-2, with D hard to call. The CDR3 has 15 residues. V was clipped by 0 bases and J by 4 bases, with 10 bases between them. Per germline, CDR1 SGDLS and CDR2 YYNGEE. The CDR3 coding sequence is TGTGCCAGCAGCGTAGATTGGCAGGCCACCGGGGAGCTGTTTTTT. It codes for CASSVDWQATGELFF.

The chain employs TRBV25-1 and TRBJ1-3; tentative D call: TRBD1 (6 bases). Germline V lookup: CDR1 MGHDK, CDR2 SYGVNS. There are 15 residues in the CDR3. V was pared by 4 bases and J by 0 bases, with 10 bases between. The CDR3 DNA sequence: TGTGCCAGCAGTGCAGGACAGTCCTCTGGAAACACCATATATTTT. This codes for CASSAGQSSGNTIYF.

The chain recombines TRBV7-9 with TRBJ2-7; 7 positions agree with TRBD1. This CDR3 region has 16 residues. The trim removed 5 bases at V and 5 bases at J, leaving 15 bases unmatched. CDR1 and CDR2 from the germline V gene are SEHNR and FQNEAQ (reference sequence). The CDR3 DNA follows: TGTGCCAGCAGCCTATTTGGGAAAGACAGGGACCACGAGCAGTACTTC. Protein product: CASSLFGKDRDHEQYF.

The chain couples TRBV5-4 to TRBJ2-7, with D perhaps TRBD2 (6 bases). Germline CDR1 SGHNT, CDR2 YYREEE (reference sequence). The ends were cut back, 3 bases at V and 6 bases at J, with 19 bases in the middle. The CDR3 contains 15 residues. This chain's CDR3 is CASSSGTPGVGEQYF. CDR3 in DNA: TGTGCCAGCAGCTCCGGGACTCCGGGGGTGGGCGAGCAGTACTTC. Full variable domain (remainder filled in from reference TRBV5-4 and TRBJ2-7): ETGVTQSPTHLIKTRGQQVTLRCSSQSGHNTVSWYQQALGQGPQFIFQYYREEENGRGNFPPRFSGLQFPNYSSELNVNALELDDSALYLCASSSGTPGVGEQYFGPGTRLTVT.

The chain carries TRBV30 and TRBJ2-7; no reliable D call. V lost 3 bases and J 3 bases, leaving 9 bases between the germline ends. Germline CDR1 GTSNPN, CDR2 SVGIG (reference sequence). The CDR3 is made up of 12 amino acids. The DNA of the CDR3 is TGTGCCTGGAGAACAATCCACTACGAGCAGTACTTC. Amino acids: CAWRTIHYEQYF. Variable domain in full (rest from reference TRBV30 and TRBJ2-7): SQTIHQWPATLVQPVGSPLSLECTVEGTSNPNLYWYRQAAGRGLQLLFYSVGIGQISSEVPQNLSASRPQDRQFILSSKKLLLSDSGFYLCAWRTIHYEQYFGPGTRLTVT.